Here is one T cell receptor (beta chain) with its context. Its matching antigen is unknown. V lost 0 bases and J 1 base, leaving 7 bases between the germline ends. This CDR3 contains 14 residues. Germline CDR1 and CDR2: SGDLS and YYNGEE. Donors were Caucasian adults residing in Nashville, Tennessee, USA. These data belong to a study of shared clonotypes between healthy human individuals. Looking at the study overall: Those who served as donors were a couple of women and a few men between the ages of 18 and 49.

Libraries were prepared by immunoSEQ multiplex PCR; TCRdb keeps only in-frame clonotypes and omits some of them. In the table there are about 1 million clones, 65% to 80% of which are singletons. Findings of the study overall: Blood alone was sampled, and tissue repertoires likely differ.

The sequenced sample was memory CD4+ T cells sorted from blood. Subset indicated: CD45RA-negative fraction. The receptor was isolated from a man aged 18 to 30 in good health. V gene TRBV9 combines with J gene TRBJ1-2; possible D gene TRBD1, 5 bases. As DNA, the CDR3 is TGTGCCAGCAGCGTAGGACAGCTTAACTATGGCTACACCTTC. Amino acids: CASSVGQLNYGYTF.